The 2 T cell receptor beta chains below come from one sample, sequenced in a study of vaccination effects on CD4 cells after COVID-19. Antigen-specific CD4+ T cells were expanded (with viral peptide pools) by the ViraFEST assay ahead of sequencing. Around day 10 of culture, CD4+ T cells were separated out. The study found no prior SARS-CoV-2 infection in the vaccine recipients, who tested negative for nucleocapsid antibodies. Clones were sequenced by immunoSEQ multiplex PCR, and TCRdb holds only the in-frame ones, with some missing. The top ten clones hold 5.5% to 7% of a sample with some 52,000 clones, 79% of them seen once. No antigens are known for them. This specimen consisted of CD4+ T cells from PBMCs cultured with HCoV-OC43 spike peptides, obtained before COVID-19 vaccination. Subset defined: HCoV-OC43 spike overlapping peptide pool stimulation. The receptors stem from a human donor who received a COVID-19 vaccine.

This chain uses TRBV19 with TRBJ2-5, with D perhaps matching TRBD1 or TRBD2 (6 bases each). V dropped 6 bases and J dropped 5 bases, with 16 bases sitting between them. The CDR3 sequence is 14 residues long. The germline V gene encodes CDR1 LNHDA and CDR2 SQIVND (reference sequence). CDR3 DNA sequence: TGTGCCAGTAGCCCCGGTGGGGGGCGGGAGACCCAGTACTTC. Translation: CASSPGGGRETQYF. Using reference TRBV19 and TRBJ2-5 for the parts outside the CDR3, the full variable domain is DGGITQSPKYLFRKEGQNVTLSCEQNLNHDAMYWYRQDPGQGLRLIYYSQIVNDFQKGDIAEGYSVSREKKESFPLTVTSAQKNPTAFYLCASSPGGGRETQYFGPGTRLLVL.

The chain is built from TRBV6-5 and TRBJ1-5; weak D call: TRBD1 (5 bases). The CDR3 loop spans 15 amino acids. V was trimmed by 2 bases and J by 0 bases, leaving 8 bases between them. Looked up from germline, CDR1 is MNHEY and CDR2 is SVGAGI. As DNA, the CDR3 is TGTGCCAGCAGTTACACGGGGGGTAGCAATCAGCCCCAGCATTTT. Translated: CASSYTGGSNQPQHF.